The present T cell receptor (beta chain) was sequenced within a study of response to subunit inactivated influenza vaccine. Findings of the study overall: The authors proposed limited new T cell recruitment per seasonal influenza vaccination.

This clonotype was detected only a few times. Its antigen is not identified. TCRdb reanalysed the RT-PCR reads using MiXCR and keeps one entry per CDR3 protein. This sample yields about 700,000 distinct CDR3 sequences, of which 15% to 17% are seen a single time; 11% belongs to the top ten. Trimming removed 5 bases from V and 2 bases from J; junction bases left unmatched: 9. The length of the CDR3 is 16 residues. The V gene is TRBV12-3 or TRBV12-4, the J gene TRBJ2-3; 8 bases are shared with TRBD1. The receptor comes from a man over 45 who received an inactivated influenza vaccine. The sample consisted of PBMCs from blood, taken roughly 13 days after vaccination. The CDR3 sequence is CASSERTGSYTDTQYF. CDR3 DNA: TGTGCCAGCAGTGAGAGGACAGGGTCCTACACAGATACGCAGTATTTT.